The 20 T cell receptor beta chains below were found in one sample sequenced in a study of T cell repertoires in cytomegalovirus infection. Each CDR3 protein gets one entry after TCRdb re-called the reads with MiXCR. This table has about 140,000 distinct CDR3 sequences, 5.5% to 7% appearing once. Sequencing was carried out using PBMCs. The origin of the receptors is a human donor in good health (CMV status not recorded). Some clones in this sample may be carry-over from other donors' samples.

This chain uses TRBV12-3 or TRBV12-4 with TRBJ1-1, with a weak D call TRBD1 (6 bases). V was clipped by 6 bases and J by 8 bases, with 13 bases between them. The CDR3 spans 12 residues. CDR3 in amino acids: CASSPWQGEAFF. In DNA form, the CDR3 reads TGTGCCAGCAGCCCCTGGCAGGGGGAAGCTTTCTTT.

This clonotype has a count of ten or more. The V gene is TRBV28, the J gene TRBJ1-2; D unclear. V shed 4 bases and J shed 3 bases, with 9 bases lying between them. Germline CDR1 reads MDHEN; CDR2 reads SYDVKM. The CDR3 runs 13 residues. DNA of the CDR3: TGTGCCAGCAGTTCCATTGGGGACTATGGCTACACCTTC. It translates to CASSSIGDYGYTF.

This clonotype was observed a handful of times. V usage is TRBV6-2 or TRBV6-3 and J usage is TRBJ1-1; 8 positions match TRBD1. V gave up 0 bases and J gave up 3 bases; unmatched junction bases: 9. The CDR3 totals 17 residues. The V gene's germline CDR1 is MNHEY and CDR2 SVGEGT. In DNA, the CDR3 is TGTGCCAGCAGTTACTCGACCGCGGGACAGGCTCACACTGAAGCTTTCTTT. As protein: CASSYSTAGQAHTEAFF.

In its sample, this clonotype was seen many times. In DNA form, the CDR3 reads TGTGCCAGCAGCATCGCCGGGAAGCAGTACTTC. This codes for CASSIAGKQYF. V usage is TRBV28 and J usage is TRBJ2-7; D is possibly TRBD2 (5 bases). Per the germline V gene, CDR1 is MDHEN and CDR2 is SYDVKM. The CDR3 is made up of 11 amino acids. Trimming took off 6 bases at V and 8 bases at J, with 11 bases between the two ends. Full variable domain (outside the CDR3, taken from reference TRBV28 and TRBJ2-7): DVKVTQSSRYLVKRTGEKVFLECVQDMDHENMFWYRQDPGLGLRLIYFSYDVKMKEKGDIPEGYSVSREKKERFSLILESASTNQTSMYLCASSIAGKQYFGPGTRLTVT.

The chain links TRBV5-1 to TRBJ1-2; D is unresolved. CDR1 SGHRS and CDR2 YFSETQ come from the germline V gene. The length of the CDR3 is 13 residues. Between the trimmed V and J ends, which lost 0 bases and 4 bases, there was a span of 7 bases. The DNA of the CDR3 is TGCGCCAGCAGCTTGGAACGCCTCTATGGCTACACCTTC. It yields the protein CASSLERLYGYTF.

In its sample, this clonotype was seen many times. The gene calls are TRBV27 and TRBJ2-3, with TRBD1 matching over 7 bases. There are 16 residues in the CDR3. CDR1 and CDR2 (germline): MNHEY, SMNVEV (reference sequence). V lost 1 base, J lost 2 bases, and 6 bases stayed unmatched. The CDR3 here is CASSLLGTANTDTQYF. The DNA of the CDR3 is TGTGCCAGCAGTTTATTGGGGACAGCTAACACAGATACGCAGTATTTT.

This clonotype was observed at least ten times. This CDR3 reads CASSYGGERGNSPLHF. In nucleotides, the CDR3 is TGTGCCAGCAGTTATGGAGGGGAGCGAGGGAATTCACCCCTCCACTTT. This rearrangement joins TRBV6-6 to TRBJ1-6; weak D call: TRBD1 (5 bases). The CDR3 sequence is 16 residues long. The germline V gene has CDR1 MNHNY and CDR2 SVGAGI (reference sequence). Trimming pared 3 bases from V and 7 bases from J, leaving 16 bases between.

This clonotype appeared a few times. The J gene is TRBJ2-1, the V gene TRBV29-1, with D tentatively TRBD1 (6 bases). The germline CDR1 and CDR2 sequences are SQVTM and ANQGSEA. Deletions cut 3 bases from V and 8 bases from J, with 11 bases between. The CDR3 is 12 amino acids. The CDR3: CSVDQDSYEQFF. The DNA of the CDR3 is TGCAGCGTTGACCAGGACAGTTATGAGCAGTTCTTC.

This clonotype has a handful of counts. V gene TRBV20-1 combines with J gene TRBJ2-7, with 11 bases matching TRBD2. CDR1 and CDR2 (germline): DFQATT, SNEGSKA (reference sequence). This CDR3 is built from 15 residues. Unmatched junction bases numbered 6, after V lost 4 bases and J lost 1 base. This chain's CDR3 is CSATSGGSSSYEQYF. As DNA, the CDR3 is TGCAGTGCTACTAGCGGGGGGTCTTCTTCCTACGAGCAGTACTTC.

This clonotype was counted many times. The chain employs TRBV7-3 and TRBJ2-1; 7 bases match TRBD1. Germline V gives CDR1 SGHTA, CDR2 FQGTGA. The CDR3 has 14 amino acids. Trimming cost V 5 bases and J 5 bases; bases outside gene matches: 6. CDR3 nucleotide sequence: TGTGCCAGCAGCCCGACAGGGCCTCACAATGAGCAGTTCTTC. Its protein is CASSPTGPHNEQFF.

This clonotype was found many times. This chain's CDR3 is CASSLVATGISYGYTF. CDR3 coding DNA: TGTGCCAGCAGCTTAGTAGCCACGGGGATCAGCTATGGCTACACCTTC. This sequence joins TRBV7-2 and TRBJ1-2; D unresolved. The length of the CDR3 is 16 residues. Trimming removed 1 base at V and 4 bases at J, with 16 bases between. The V gene's germline CDR1 is SGHTA and CDR2 FQGNSA.

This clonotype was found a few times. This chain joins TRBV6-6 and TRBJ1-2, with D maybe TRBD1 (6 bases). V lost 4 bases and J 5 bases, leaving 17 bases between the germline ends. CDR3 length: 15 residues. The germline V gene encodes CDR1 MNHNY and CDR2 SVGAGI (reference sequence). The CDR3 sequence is CASSFPKRGQYGYTF. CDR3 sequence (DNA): TGTGCCAGCAGTTTCCCTAAGCGCGGACAGTATGGCTACACCTTC.

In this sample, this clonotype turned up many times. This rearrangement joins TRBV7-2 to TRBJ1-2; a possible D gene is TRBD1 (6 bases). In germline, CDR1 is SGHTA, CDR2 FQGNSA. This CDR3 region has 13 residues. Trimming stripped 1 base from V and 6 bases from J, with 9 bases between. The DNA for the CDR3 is TGTGCCAGCAGCTTAGGCAGGGGAGATGGCTACACCTTC. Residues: CASSLGRGDGYTF.

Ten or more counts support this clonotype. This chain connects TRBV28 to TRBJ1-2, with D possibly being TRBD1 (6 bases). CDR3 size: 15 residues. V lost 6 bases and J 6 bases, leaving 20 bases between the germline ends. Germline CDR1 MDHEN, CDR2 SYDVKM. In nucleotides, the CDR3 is TGTGCCAGCAGCATCCCTACAGGGTTGAACGATGGCTACACCTTC. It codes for CASSIPTGLNDGYTF.

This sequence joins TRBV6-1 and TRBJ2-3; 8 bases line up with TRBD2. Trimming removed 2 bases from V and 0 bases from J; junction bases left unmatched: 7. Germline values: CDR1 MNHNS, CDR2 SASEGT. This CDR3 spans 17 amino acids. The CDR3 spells CASSENFAGGSTDTQYF. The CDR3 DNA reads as TGTGCCAGCAGTGAAAACTTCGCGGGGGGAAGCACAGATACGCAGTATTTT.

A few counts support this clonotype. The CDR3 bases are TGTGCCAGCAGCCAAGTGAAGGGGTTGAACACTGAAGCTTTCTTT. It translates to CASSQVKGLNTEAFF. J is TRBJ1-1 and V is TRBV14; maybe TRBD1 (5 bases). Between the trimmed V and J ends, which lost 1 base and 0 bases, there was a span of 9 bases. The CDR3 sequence is 15 residues long. The germline gives CDR1 SGHDN, CDR2 FVKESK. Looking up the rest from reference TRBV14 and TRBJ1-1 gives the full variable domain: EAGVTQFPSHSVIEKGQTVTLRCDPISGHDNLYWYRRVMGKEIKFLLHFVKESKQDESGMPNNRFLAERTGGTYSTLKVQPAELEDSGVYFCASSQVKGLNTEAFFGQGTRLTVV.

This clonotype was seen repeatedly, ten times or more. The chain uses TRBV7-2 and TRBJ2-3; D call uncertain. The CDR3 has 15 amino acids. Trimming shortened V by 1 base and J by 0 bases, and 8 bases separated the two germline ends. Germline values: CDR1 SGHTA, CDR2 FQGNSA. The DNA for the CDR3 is TGTGCCAGCAGCTTAGACGGCATAAGCACAGATACGCAGTATTTT. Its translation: CASSLDGISTDTQYF. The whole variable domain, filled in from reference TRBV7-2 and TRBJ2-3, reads GAGVSQSPSNKVTEKGKDVELRCDPISGHTALYWYRQSLGQGLEFLIYFQGNSAPDKSGLPSDRFSAERTGGSVSTLTIQRTQQEDSAVYLCASSLDGISTDTQYFGPGTRLTVL.

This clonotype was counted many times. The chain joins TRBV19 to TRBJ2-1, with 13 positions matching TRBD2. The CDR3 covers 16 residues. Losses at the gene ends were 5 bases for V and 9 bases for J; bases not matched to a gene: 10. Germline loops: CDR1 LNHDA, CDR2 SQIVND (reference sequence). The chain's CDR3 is CASSLGLAGVPGEQFF. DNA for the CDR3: TGTGCCAGTAGTCTCGGACTAGCGGGGGTCCCGGGTGAGCAGTTCTTC.

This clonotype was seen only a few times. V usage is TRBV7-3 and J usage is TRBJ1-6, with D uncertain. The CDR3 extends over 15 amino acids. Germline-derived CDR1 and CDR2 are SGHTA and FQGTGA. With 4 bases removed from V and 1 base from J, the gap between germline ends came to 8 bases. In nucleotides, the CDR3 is TGTGCCAGCAGCTCCCACAGATCCTATAATTCACCCCTCCACTTT. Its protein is CASSSHRSYNSPLHF.

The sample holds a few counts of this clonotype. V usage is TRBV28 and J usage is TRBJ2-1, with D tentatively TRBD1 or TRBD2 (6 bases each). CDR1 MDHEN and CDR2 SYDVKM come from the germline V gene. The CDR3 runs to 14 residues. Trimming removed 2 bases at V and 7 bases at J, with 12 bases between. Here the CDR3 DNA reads TGTGCCAGCAGTTTAGGCACGGGGGCGAATGAGCAGTTCTTC. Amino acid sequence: CASSLGTGANEQFF.